A single sample is the source of the 25 T cell receptor beta chains below, sequenced in a study of OX40 agonist ivuxolimab in advanced cancers. Only in-frame clones appear in the TCRdb table, and some are missing; sequencing was by immunoSEQ multiplex PCR. The table lists under 85,000 clones, more than 85% of them singletons. The material sequenced was CD4+ or CD8+ T cells sorted from blood, taken in a trial of the OX40 agonist ivuxolimab. The origin of the receptors is an adult with an advanced solid tumor such as melanoma, head and neck, liver or kidney cancer.

This chain connects TRBV2 to TRBJ2-5; 9 bases match TRBD1. Germline V CDR1 and CDR2: SNHLY, FYNNEI. The J segment lost 1 base and the V segment lost 8 bases, leaving 8 bases of the junction unmatched. The CDR3 sequence is 15 residues long. CDR3 in amino acids: CASRNRGHLQETQYF. The CDR3 DNA reads TGTGCCAGCCGAAACAGGGGGCACCTCCAAGAGACCCAGTACTTC.

V gene TRBV18 combines with J gene TRBJ1-5, with D maybe TRBD1 (5 bases). CDR3 length equals 19 residues. The V gene's germline CDR1 is KGHSH and CDR2 LQKENI. V was clipped by 4 bases and J by 2 bases, with 24 bases between them. CDR3 in amino acids: CASSLFQVQSGVGNQPQHF. Here the CDR3 DNA reads TGTGCCAGCTCACTGTTCCAGGTACAGTCGGGGGTGGGCAATCAGCCCCAGCATTTT.

The chain combines TRBV19 with TRBJ1-4; D gene unclear. The CDR3 length is 14 residues. Germline CDR1 reads LNHDA; CDR2 reads SQIVND (reference sequence). V lost 3 bases and J 0 bases, leaving 5 bases between the germline ends. The CDR3 bases are TGTGCCAGTAGTATGGGCGCAACTAATGAAAAACTGTTTTTT. This gives the protein CASSMGATNEKLFF.

The chain uses TRBV4-1 and TRBJ2-7; possibly TRBD2 for D (6 bases). Germline V lookup: CDR1 MGHRA, CDR2 YSYEKL. The CDR3 extends over 14 amino acids. V lost 4 bases to trimming and J lost 2 bases, with 12 bases between them. Here the CDR3 reads CASSRSGGTYEQYF. For the CDR3, the DNA is TGCGCCAGCAGCCGTAGCGGAGGGACCTACGAGCAGTACTTC.

A few counts support this clone. V usage is TRBV2 and J usage is TRBJ1-5, with D perhaps matching TRBD1 (5 bases). The CDR3 has 14 residues. With 8 bases removed from V and 1 base from J, the gap between germline ends came to 12 bases. Germline V gene lookup returns CDR1 SNHLY and CDR2 FYNNEI. CDR3 nucleotide sequence: TGTGCCAGCTGCGGGGACGTCAGCAATCAGCCCCAGCATTTT. Protein product: CASCGDVSNQPQHF.

This chain links TRBV11-2 with TRBJ2-1; D possibly uses TRBD1 or TRBD2 (5 bases each). Germline V gives CDR1 SGHAT, CDR2 FQNNGV. The CDR3 runs 16 residues. V lost 6 bases and J lost 3, with 18 bases in between. CDR3 nucleotide sequence: TGTGCCAGCAGACCGGACGGGGCGCCCGTCTACAATGAGCAGTTCTTC. Its protein product is CASRPDGAPVYNEQFF.

CDR3 loop: CASSPPGSYEQYF. DNA of the CDR3: TGTGCCAGCTCACCACCAGGGTCCTACGAGCAGTACTTC. The chain has TRBV18 and TRBJ2-7; no clear D gene. CDR3 length: 13 residues. The germline V gene has CDR1 KGHSH and CDR2 LQKENI. Trimming removed 0 bases at V and 1 base at J, with 4 bases between.

V gene TRBV4-1 combines with J gene TRBJ2-3; tentatively, D is TRBD2 (6 bases). This CDR3 comprises 14 residues. Per the germline V gene, CDR1 is MGHRA and CDR2 is YSYEKL. The V end lost 3 bases, the J end lost 1 base, and 8 bases lay between the germline ends. In nucleotides, the CDR3 is TGCGCCAGCAGCCATGGAGGGGGCACAGATACGCAGTATTTT. As protein: CASSHGGGTDTQYF.

This clone was counted at least ten times. The chain has TRBV19 and TRBJ1-2; TRBD1 is a possible D gene (6 bases). This CDR3 spans 15 amino acids. Germline CDR1 LNHDA, CDR2 SQIVND (reference sequence). V lost 4 bases to trimming and J lost 4 bases, with 16 bases between them. CDR3 in amino acids: CASSRAGTTTYGYTF. The CDR3 nucleotides read TGTGCCAGTAGTAGAGCCGGGACAACGACCTATGGCTACACCTTC. The full variable domain, completed using reference TRBV19 and TRBJ1-2, is DGGITQSPKYLFRKEGQNVTLSCEQNLNHDAMYWYRQDPGQGLRLIYYSQIVNDFQKGDIAEGYSVSREKKESFPLTVTSAQKNPTAFYLCASSRAGTTTYGYTFGSGTRLTVV.

This chain connects TRBV5-6 to TRBJ1-1; D unresolved. Germline values: CDR1 SGHDT, CDR2 YYEEEE. The CDR3 consists of 15 residues. The V end lost 3 bases, the J end lost 0 bases, and 12 bases lay between the germline ends. The CDR3 loop is CASSSLDRLNTEAFF. The CDR3 DNA reads as TGTGCCAGCAGCTCGCTGGATCGGCTGAACACTGAAGCTTTCTTT.

J is TRBJ1-1 and V is TRBV25-1; D is ambiguous. From germline, CDR1 is MGHDK and CDR2 SYGVNS. V shed 4 bases and J shed 7 bases, with 4 bases lying between them. The CDR3 is 10 amino acids. In DNA, the CDR3 is TGTGCCAGCAGTGGGATTGAAGCTTTCTTT. Amino acids: CASSGIEAFF.

The CDR3: CAWTQSGANVLTF. In DNA form, the CDR3 reads TGTGCCTGGACCCAATCTGGGGCCAACGTCCTGACTTTC. This chain connects TRBV30 to TRBJ2-6; no clear D gene. Per the germline V gene, CDR1 is GTSNPN and CDR2 is SVGIG (reference sequence). The germline V and J ends were trimmed by 4 bases and 1 base, with 5 bases remaining between them. CDR3 length equals 13 residues.

J is TRBJ2-1 and V is TRBV4-2; D is unclear. The CDR3 spans 15 residues. Germline CDR1 is LGHNA and CDR2 is YNFKEQ. V lost 1 base, J lost 7 bases, and 14 bases lay in between. The CDR3 sequence is CASSQGRNPENEQFF. For the CDR3, the DNA is TGTGCCAGCAGCCAAGGGCGGAACCCTGAAAATGAGCAGTTCTTC.

The V call is TRBV2, the J call TRBJ1-1; 7 bases are shared with TRBD1. The CDR3 is made up of 13 amino acids. The V gene's germline CDR1 is SNHLY and CDR2 FYNNEI. Unmatched junction bases numbered 6, after V lost 5 bases and J lost 6 bases. The CDR3 DNA sequence: TGTGCCAGCAGTTCCCAGGGGGACGCTGAAGCTTTCTTT. The encoded protein is CASSSQGDAEAFF.

This clone has only one observation. This chain links TRBV2 with TRBJ2-2; D possibly corresponds to TRBD2 (5 bases). The CDR3 totals 13 residues. With 7 bases removed from V and 4 bases from J, the gap between germline ends came to 10 bases. In germline, CDR1 is SNHLY, CDR2 FYNNEI. In DNA, the CDR3 is TGTGCCAGCACCGGAGGATCCACCGGGGAGCTGTTTTTT. Translation: CASTGGSTGELFF.

The V call is TRBV28, the J call TRBJ1-6; 7 positions agree with TRBD1. The CDR3 loop spans 15 amino acids. Germline CDR1 and CDR2: MDHEN and SYDVKM. V was pared by 5 bases and J by 4 bases, with 5 bases of the junction left unmatched. Here the CDR3 reads CASSLRQGYNSPLHF. CDR3 sequence (DNA): TGTGCCAGCAGTCTCAGACAGGGTTATAATTCACCCCTCCACTTT.

This clone occurred once. The gene calls are TRBV5-4 and TRBJ1-4; a weak D match, TRBD1 (5 bases). Germline V lookup: CDR1 SGHNT, CDR2 YYREEE (reference sequence). This CDR3 is 13 amino acids long. Trimming removed 4 bases from V and 8 bases from J, with 12 bases in between. For the CDR3, the DNA is TGTGCCAGCAGCCCCCGGGGGAACGAAAAACTGTTTTTT. Protein: CASSPRGNEKLFF.

This chain uses TRBV18 with TRBJ2-5; D is undetermined. V was trimmed by 3 bases and J by 1 base, leaving 6 bases between them. The CDR3 totals 13 residues. Germline V gene lookup returns CDR1 KGHSH and CDR2 LQKENI. CDR3 amino acids: CASSPRPQETQYF. The CDR3 DNA follows: TGTGCCAGCTCACCTCGACCCCAAGAGACCCAGTACTTC.

The chain carries TRBV4-1 and TRBJ2-6, with TRBD2 as a possible D gene (5 bases). Germline values: CDR1 MGHRA, CDR2 YSYEKL. Trimming removed 3 bases from V and 2 bases from J, with 14 bases in between. This CDR3 is 17 amino acids long. CDR3: CASSHPVGVAGANVLTF. CDR3 in DNA: TGCGCCAGCAGCCATCCGGTCGGGGTAGCTGGGGCCAACGTCCTGACTTTC.

V is TRBV7-2 and J is TRBJ2-1; D unresolved. This CDR3 region has 14 residues. V was cut by 1 base and J by 5 bases, with 9 bases left in between. Germline CDR1 and CDR2: SGHTA and FQGNSA. Here the CDR3 reads CASSLVRGDNEQFF. DNA for the CDR3: TGTGCCAGCAGCTTAGTCAGAGGAGACAATGAGCAGTTCTTC.

A single count supports this clone. The V and J genes are TRBV29-1 and TRBJ2-7; unclear D gene. Trimming took off 4 bases at V and 9 bases at J, with 16 bases between the two ends. This CDR3 has 12 amino acids. CDR1 SQVTM and CDR2 ANQGSEA come from the germline V gene. The CDR3 nucleotides read TGCAGCGTTGCAGGCACTCTACGAGGGCAGTACTTC. Translating it yields CSVAGTLRGQYF.

The DNA of the CDR3 is TGCGCCAGCAGCCCGTTGGACAGGGGCATGGGTGAGCAGTTCTTC. Protein product: CASSPLDRGMGEQFF. The chain employs TRBV5-1 and TRBJ2-1; TRBD1 aligns across 9 bases. The CDR3 contains 15 residues. The germline V gene encodes CDR1 SGHRS and CDR2 YFSETQ. The junction had 11 bases not matched to a gene; V was cut back by 4 bases and J by 9 bases.

The chain carries TRBV4-2 and TRBJ2-3; 9 bases map to TRBD2. With 0 bases clipped from V and 4 bases from J, the junction kept 8 bases outside the gene matches. The CDR3 totals 17 residues. Germline CDR1 LGHNA, CDR2 YNFKEQ. This chain's CDR3 is CASSQEPSGKWSDTQYF. In nucleotides, the CDR3 is TGTGCCAGCAGCCAAGAACCTAGCGGGAAGTGGTCAGATACGCAGTATTTT.

The V call is TRBV7-2, the J call TRBJ2-7, with unresolved D. Germline assignment: CDR1 SGHTA and CDR2 FQGNSA. The CDR3 is 14 amino acids. V shed 1 base and J shed 4 bases, with 11 bases lying between them. In DNA form, the CDR3 reads TGTGCCAGCAGCTTAGGTAGAGGAACATACGAGCAGTACTTC. Residues: CASSLGRGTYEQYF.

The genes are TRBV7-2 and TRBJ2-5; 13 positions agree with TRBD2. CDR1 is SGHTA, CDR2 FQGNSA, per germline. CDR3 length: 17 amino acids. After removal of 7 bases from V and 1 base from J, the junction contained 9 bases not matched to a gene. CDR3 coding DNA: TGTGCCAGCATCCGTGCCGGGACTAGCGGGATCCAAGAGACCCAGTACTTC. Protein product: CASIRAGTSGIQETQYF. Using reference TRBV7-2 and TRBJ2-5 for the parts outside the CDR3, the full variable domain is GAGVSQSPSNKVTEKGKDVELRCDPISGHTALYWYRQSLGQGLEFLIYFQGNSAPDKSGLPSDRFSAERTGGSVSTLTIQRTQQEDSAVYLCASIRAGTSGIQETQYFGPGTRLLVL.